This TCR beta chain was obtained from a study of blood T cell repertoires in COVID-19. Study background: The study drew acute and convalescent COVID-19 samples from the United States, Italy and Spain. PBMCs, B-cell-depleted T cells, or T cells were the source of the cDNA or gDNA that made up the material.

Trimming pared 2 bases from V and 4 bases from J, leaving 10 bases between. Germline loops: CDR1 SGDLS, CDR2 YYNGEE. CDR3 length equals 15 residues. Per the authors' pipeline: Reference gene primer amplification gave nucleated cell count estimates. The table came from immunoSEQ multiplex PCR; TCRdb's copy has only in-frame clones and leaves some out. V, J and clone size reflect that table, while D and trimming were determined from the DNA. The sample holds just under 65,000 clones; 80% to 90% are singletons and the top ten take 5% to 6.5%. The J gene is TRBJ2-6, the V gene TRBV9, with a tentative D call TRBD2 (5 bases). The clonotype comes from a human donor in a cohort sampled during active COVID-19. Sequencing was carried out using peripheral blood. As DNA, the CDR3 is TGTGCCAGCAGCGTTTTAGGGAGCGGGGCCAACGTCCTGACTTTC. This codes for CASSVLGSGANVLTF.